A single sample gave rise to the 32 T cell receptor beta chains below, sequenced in a study of blood T cell repertoires in COVID-19. Clones were sequenced by immunoSEQ multiplex PCR, and TCRdb holds only the in-frame ones, with some missing. The sample includes 40,000 to 55,000 clones, 85% to 90% of them seen just once. The sample comprised peripheral blood. The receptor source for this set is a human donor in a cohort sampled during active COVID-19.

The gene calls are TRBV9 and TRBJ2-1; TRBD2 matches at 14 bases. The CDR3 consists of 16 residues. The V segment lost 4 bases and the J segment 5 bases; nucleotides outside the gene matches: 5. Per the germline V gene, CDR1 is SGDLS and CDR2 is YYNGEE. The CDR3 spells CASSTGLAGGHNEQFF. CDR3 in DNA: TGTGCCAGCAGCACCGGACTAGCGGGAGGTCACAATGAGCAGTTCTTC.

The chain joins TRBV7-2 to TRBJ2-3; possibly TRBD2 for D (6 bases). This CDR3 region has 15 residues. Trimming took off 3 bases at V and 2 bases at J, with 12 bases between the two ends. Per germline, CDR1 SGHTA and CDR2 FQGNSA. The CDR3 spells CASSFAGRVTDTQYF. CDR3 nucleotide sequence: TGTGCCAGCAGCTTTGCGGGAAGGGTCACAGATACGCAGTATTTT.

This chain's CDR3 is CASSIGTSDPGELFF. The DNA for the CDR3 is TGTGCCAGTAGTATCGGAACTAGCGATCCCGGGGAGCTGTTTTTT. The rearrangement joins TRBV19 to TRBJ2-2; 7 positions agree with TRBD2. With V trimmed by 3 bases and J by 6 bases, 7 bases remained unmatched. The CDR3 is 15 amino acids. Looked up from germline, CDR1 is LNHDA and CDR2 is SQIVND (reference sequence).

This clone came up a few times. The chain links TRBV6-5 to TRBJ1-5; TRBD1 matches 7 bases. CDR1 MNHEY and CDR2 SVGAGI come from the germline V gene. The CDR3 sequence is 15 residues long. J was trimmed by 1 base and V by 6 bases; bases with no gene match: 6. The CDR3 DNA reads as TGTGCCAGCAGCCCCGACAGGGTGAGCAATCAGCCCCAGCATTTT. This gives the protein CASSPDRVSNQPQHF.

The V call is TRBV29-1, the J call TRBJ2-5; 7 bases are shared with TRBD1. Germline V gene lookup returns CDR1 SQVTM and CDR2 ANQGSEA. The trim removed 4 bases at V and 2 bases at J, leaving 1 base unmatched. The CDR3 consists of 12 residues. CDR3 bases: TGCAGCGTTGCCAGGGGGCAAGAGACCCAGTACTTC. Amino acid sequence: CSVARGQETQYF. Using reference TRBV29-1 and TRBJ2-5 for the parts outside the CDR3, the full variable domain is SAVISQKPSRDICQRGTSLTIQCQVDSQVTMMFWYRQQPGQSLTLIATANQGSEATYESGFVIDKFPISRPNLTFSTLTVSNMSPEDSSIYLCSVARGQETQYFGPGTRLLVL.

This clone was found once. The chain recombines TRBV30 with TRBJ2-7; D uncertain. CDR1 GTSNPN and CDR2 SVGIG come from the germline V gene (reference sequence). V was trimmed by 0 bases and J by 3 bases, leaving 12 bases between them. This CDR3 region has 14 residues. CDR3 sequence reads: CAWSVHGTDYEQYF. The CDR3 region has the DNA TGTGCCTGGAGTGTACATGGCACCGACTACGAGCAGTACTTC.

The chain joins TRBV18 to TRBJ1-4; 8 bases fit TRBD1. The CDR3 length is 16 residues. Trimming at V came to 0 bases and at J to 5 bases, leaving 5 bases not matched to a gene. In germline, CDR1 is KGHSH, CDR2 LQKENI. The CDR3 bases are TGTGCCAGCTCACCACCCGGAGGGGACAGGAATGAAAAACTGTTTTTT. Residues: CASSPPGGDRNEKLFF.

This chain links TRBV29-1 with TRBJ2-7, with D tentatively TRBD2 (6 bases). V lost 6 bases and J lost 5, with 20 bases in between. Per germline, CDR1 SQVTM and CDR2 ANQGSEA. CDR3 length: 14 residues. DNA of the CDR3: TGCAGCGTGGGAGGACATACCCAAAGGGACGAGCAGTACTTC. Translation gives CSVGGHTQRDEQYF.

This clone turned up a few times. This CDR3 is CASSLKLAQPQHF. The DNA for the CDR3 is TGTGCCAGTAGTTTGAAATTGGCTCAGCCCCAGCATTTT. This rearrangement joins TRBV19 to TRBJ1-5; D not resolved. With 5 bases removed from V and 6 bases from J, the gap between germline ends came to 11 bases. Germline V gene sequence: CDR1 LNHDA, CDR2 SQIVND (reference sequence). The CDR3 loop spans 13 amino acids. Full variable domain (missing parts from reference TRBV19 and TRBJ1-5): DGGITQSPKYLFRKEGQNVTLSCEQNLNHDAMYWYRQDPGQGLRLIYYSQIVNDFQKGDIAEGYSVSREKKESFPLTVTSAQKNPTAFYLCASSLKLAQPQHFGDGTRLSIL.

V is TRBV7-3 and J is TRBJ2-2; no clear D. CDR1 is SGHTA and CDR2 is FQGTGA in the germline V gene. The ends were cut back, 2 bases at V and 4 bases at J, with 11 bases in the middle. This CDR3 region has 15 residues. Here the CDR3 DNA reads TGTGCCAGCAGCTTAGGTTCATTAGCCACCGGGGAGCTGTTTTTT. As protein: CASSLGSLATGELFF.

The chain links TRBV5-1 to TRBJ1-1, with unresolved D. Germline CDR1 is SGHRS and CDR2 is YFSETQ. The CDR3 is made up of 13 amino acids. The germline V and J ends were trimmed by 2 bases and 1 base, with 6 bases remaining between them. The CDR3 reads CASSFTANTEAFF. Written as DNA, the CDR3 is TGCGCCAGCAGCTTTACAGCGAACACTGAAGCTTTCTTT.

This clone was recorded only once. This chain links TRBV25-1 with TRBJ1-3; a possible D gene is TRBD1 (6 bases). CDR1 and CDR2 from the germline V gene are MGHDK and SYGVNS. The CDR3 consists of 14 residues. V was clipped by 5 bases and J by 8 bases, with 16 bases between them. CDR3 sequence reads: CASSHWGQGDTIYF. CDR3 coding DNA: TGTGCCAGCAGTCACTGGGGGCAGGGTGACACCATATATTTT.

The rearrangement joins TRBV30 to TRBJ2-1; 12 bases fit TRBD2. V lost 3 bases to trimming and J lost 5 bases; unmatched junction nucleotides: 11. The CDR3 contains 17 residues. Germline assignment: CDR1 GTSNPN and CDR2 SVGIG (reference sequence). The CDR3 spells CAWRGPGTSGPDNEQFF. The CDR3 DNA reads TGTGCCTGGAGGGGTCCCGGGACTAGCGGGCCCGACAATGAGCAGTTCTTC.

A single count supports this clone. The chain carries TRBV5-1 and TRBJ2-1; D perhaps matches TRBD2 (6 bases). Germline-derived CDR1 and CDR2 are SGHRS and YFSETQ. The CDR3 runs to 13 residues. V dropped 5 bases and J dropped 5 bases, with 11 bases sitting between them. CDR3 bases: TGCGCCAGCAGTATTACGGGGGACAATGAGCAGTTCTTC. Its translation: CASSITGDNEQFF.

The chain uses TRBV3-1 (or the pseudogene TRBV3-2) and TRBJ2-7; 7 positions match TRBD2. The trim removed 4 bases at V and 0 bases at J, leaving 15 bases unmatched. The CDR3 sequence is 18 residues long. Germline loops: CDR1 LGHDT, CDR2 YNNKEL (reference sequence). CDR3 region: CASSLPSAGVTNSYEQYV. The CDR3 DNA follows: TGTGCCAGCAGCCTTCCCTCGGCGGGAGTCACTAACTCCTACGAGCAGTACGTC.

The CDR3 sequence: CASSIATGPSGNTIYF. In DNA form, the CDR3 reads TGTGCCAGCAGCATCGCGACAGGGCCCTCTGGAAACACCATATATTTT. V is TRBV7-9 and J is TRBJ1-3, with 7 positions matching TRBD1. V shed 5 bases, J shed 0 bases, and the junction held 7 bases outside the gene matches. The length of the CDR3 is 16 residues. Germline CDR1 and CDR2: SEHNR and FQNEAQ (reference sequence).

The chain recombines TRBV5-6 with TRBJ1-1; possibly TRBD1 for D (5 bases). Germline assignment: CDR1 SGHDT and CDR2 YYEEEE. This CDR3 region has 14 residues. V lost 3 bases and J lost 5, with 14 bases in between. CDR3 amino acids: CASSWGRGSTEAFF. The CDR3 DNA sequence: TGTGCCAGCAGCTGGGGCCGGGGGAGTACTGAAGCTTTCTTT.

This clone was seen a handful of times. This chain connects TRBV5-6 to TRBJ2-6; 7 positions agree with TRBD1. Germline loops: CDR1 SGHDT, CDR2 YYEEEE. CDR3 size: 17 residues. V dropped 2 bases and J dropped 4; count of bases not matched to a gene: 9. CDR3 in DNA: TGTGCCAGCAGCTTCGGACAGGACCCTCTAGGGGCCAACGTCCTGACTTTC. This codes for CASSFGQDPLGANVLTF.

This clone was seen once. The genes are TRBV27 and TRBJ2-3; D gene uncertain. The germline gives CDR1 MNHEY, CDR2 SMNVEV (reference sequence). The CDR3 covers 14 residues. V lost 2 bases and J 2 bases, leaving 8 bases between the germline ends. The CDR3 region has the DNA TGTGCCAGCAGTTTAGGCGGCACCACAGATACGCAGTATTTT. Translated: CASSLGGTTDTQYF.

This rearrangement joins TRBV6-2 or TRBV6-3 to TRBJ2-7; perhaps TRBD2 as D (6 bases). Trimming left V 2 bases short and J 7 bases short, with 15 bases between. The germline gives CDR1 MNHEY, CDR2 SVGEGT. The CDR3 length is 14 residues. This chain's CDR3 is CASSYTTQGGEQYV. The CDR3 DNA follows: TGTGCCAGCAGTTACACGACCCAAGGAGGGGAGCAGTACGTC.

In nucleotides, the CDR3 is TGTGCCAGCAGTGAAGCGCGACAGGGCGTCTACGAGCAGTACTTC. Protein sequence: CASSEARQGVYEQYF. The genes are TRBV6-1 and TRBJ2-7; the match to TRBD1 covers 7 bases. Trimming cost V 0 bases and J 3 bases; bases outside gene matches: 5. The CDR3 runs to 15 residues. Germline-derived CDR1 and CDR2 are MNHNS and SASEGT.

This clone has just one count. The CDR3 DNA reads as TGTGCCAGCAGTGAGGTGGCTAGCGGGAACTCAGATACGCAGTATTTT. Protein sequence: CASSEVASGNSDTQYF. The chain combines TRBV6-4 with TRBJ2-3; 9 bases fit TRBD2. J was trimmed by 4 bases and V by 3 bases; bases with no gene match: 8. The germline V gene encodes CDR1 MRHNA and CDR2 SNTAGT. The CDR3 is made up of 16 amino acids.

This chain connects TRBV7-9 to TRBJ2-1, with 7 bases lining up with TRBD1. V gave up 0 bases and J gave up 4 bases; unmatched junction bases: 3. The CDR3 consists of 15 residues. Germline lookup yields CDR1 SEHNR and CDR2 FQNEAQ (reference sequence). The CDR3 nucleotides read TGTGCCAGCAGCTTAGCACAGGGGATTTACAATGAGCAGTTCTTC. Amino acid sequence: CASSLAQGIYNEQFF.

This chain connects TRBV7-2 to TRBJ1-6; 7 bases match TRBD1. This CDR3 comprises 15 residues. The J segment lost 5 bases and the V segment lost 5 bases, leaving 6 bases of the junction unmatched. Germline-derived CDR1 and CDR2 are SGHTA and FQGNSA. This CDR3 is CASSRGQRNNSPLHF. The DNA of the CDR3 is TGTGCCAGCAGCAGGGGACAGAGGAATAATTCACCCCTCCACTTT.

The chain uses TRBV7-9 and TRBJ2-1, with TRBD2 as a possible D gene (5 bases). V was cut by 2 bases and J by 5 bases, with 7 bases left in between. Germline V lookup: CDR1 SEHNR, CDR2 FQNEAQ (reference sequence). CDR3 length equals 13 residues. The CDR3 here is CASSLMRDNEQFF. The DNA for the CDR3 is TGTGCCAGCAGCTTAATGAGGGACAATGAGCAGTTCTTC.

This chain links TRBV6-5 with TRBJ2-7; 7 bases agree with TRBD2. This CDR3 region has 14 residues. J gave up 2 bases and V 7 bases, and 8 bases lay outside the gene matches. CDR1 is MNHEY, CDR2 SVGAGI, per germline. The CDR3 DNA is TGTGCCAGCACCCCGGGGAGGGGAGCCTACGAGCAGTACGTC. Its protein is CASTPGRGAYEQYV.

The chain uses TRBV18 and TRBJ2-5; the D gene is possibly TRBD1 (6 bases). The germline V and J ends were trimmed by 4 bases and 5 bases, with 11 bases remaining between them. The CDR3 length is 13 residues. In germline, CDR1 is KGHSH, CDR2 LQKENI. The CDR3 nucleotides read TGTGCCAGCTCACAGAACAGGGATGAGACCCAGTACTTC. Protein sequence: CASSQNRDETQYF.

This sequence joins TRBV10-2 and TRBJ1-6; D not resolved. The V gene's germline CDR1 is WSHSY and CDR2 SAAADI. V was pared by 4 bases and J by 5 bases, with 12 bases between. This CDR3 has 15 amino acids. This chain's CDR3 is CASSGREANNSPLHF. In nucleotides, the CDR3 is TGCGCCAGCAGTGGAAGGGAGGCTAATAATTCACCCCTCCACTTT.

This chain links TRBV7-3 with TRBJ2-1, with a tentative D call TRBD2 (5 bases). Germline CDR1 SGHTA, CDR2 FQGTGA. Trimming removed 5 bases from V and 2 bases from J, with 13 bases in between. The CDR3 has 15 amino acids. The CDR3 DNA follows: TGTGCCAGCAGCCCCCAGAGCGGACCCTACAATGAGCAGTTCTTC. Its translation: CASSPQSGPYNEQFF. Combining the CDR3 with reference TRBV7-3 and TRBJ2-1 gives the whole variable domain GAGVSQTPSNKVTEKGKYVELRCDPISGHTALYWYRQSLGQGPEFLIYFQGTGAADDSGLPNDRFFAVRPEGSVSTLKIQRTERGDSAVYLCASSPQSGPYNEQFFGPGTRLTVL.

Only one count was recorded for this clone. The rearrangement uses TRBV11-3 and TRBJ1-4; tentative D call: TRBD1 (6 bases). Germline CDR1 SGHNT, CDR2 YENEEA. The length of the CDR3 is 16 residues. Trimming removed 4 bases at V and 0 bases at J, with 12 bases between. The CDR3 coding sequence is TGTGCCAGCAGCTGGGGCAGGACAGCAACTAATGAAAAACTGTTTTTT. It yields the protein CASSWGRTATNEKLFF.

The chain uses TRBV29-1 and TRBJ1-1, with 7 bases identical to TRBD1. There are 12 residues in the CDR3. V dropped 7 bases and J dropped 10; count of bases not matched to a gene: 12. Per germline, CDR1 SQVTM and CDR2 ANQGSEA. Here the CDR3 DNA reads TGCAGCGCCGAGGGGGCGGAGGGAAGAGCTTTCTTT. This codes for CSAEGAEGRAFF.

A remark on this clone: One junction end does not reproduce the germline sequence, and a read error may be involved. The chain is built from TRBV7-3 and TRBJ2-1; tentatively, D is TRBD2 (5 bases). The CDR3 length is 15 residues. Germline V gene data show CDR1 as SGHTA and CDR2 as FQGTGA. In nucleotides, the CDR3 is TGTGCCAGCAGCTTAACAACTGACTATTACAGTGAGCAGTTCTTC. Its protein is CASSLTTDYYSEQFF.